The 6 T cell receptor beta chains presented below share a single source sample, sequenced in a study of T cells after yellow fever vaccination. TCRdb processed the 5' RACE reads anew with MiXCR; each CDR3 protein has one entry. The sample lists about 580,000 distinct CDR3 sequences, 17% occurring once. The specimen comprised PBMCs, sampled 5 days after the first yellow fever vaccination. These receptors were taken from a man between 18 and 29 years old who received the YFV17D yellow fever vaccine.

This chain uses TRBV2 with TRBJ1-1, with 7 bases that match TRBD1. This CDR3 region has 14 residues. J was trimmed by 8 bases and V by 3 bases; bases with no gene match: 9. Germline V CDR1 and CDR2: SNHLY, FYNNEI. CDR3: CASSDLLSGQEAFF. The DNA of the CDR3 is TGTGCCAGCAGTGACCTCCTCTCGGGACAGGAAGCTTTCTTT. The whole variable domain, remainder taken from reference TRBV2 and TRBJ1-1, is EPEVTQTPSHQVTQMGQEVILRCVPISNHLYFYWYRQILGQKVEFLVSFYNNEISEKSEIFDDQFSVERPDGSNFTLKIRSTKLEDSAMYFCASSDLLSGQEAFFGQGTRLTVV.

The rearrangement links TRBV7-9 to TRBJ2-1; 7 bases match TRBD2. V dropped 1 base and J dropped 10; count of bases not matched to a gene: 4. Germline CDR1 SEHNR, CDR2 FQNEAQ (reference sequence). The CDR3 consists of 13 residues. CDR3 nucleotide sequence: TGTGCCAGCAGCTTAGTGGCAGCGGGGGAGCAGTTCTTC. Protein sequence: CASSLVAAGEQFF.

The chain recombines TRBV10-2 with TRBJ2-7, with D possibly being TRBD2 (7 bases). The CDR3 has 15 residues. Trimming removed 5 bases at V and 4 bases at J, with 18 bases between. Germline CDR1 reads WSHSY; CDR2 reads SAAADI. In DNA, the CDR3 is TGCGCCAGCAGTCTCCAGGGGAGGGTACAGTACGAGCAGTACTTC. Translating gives CASSLQGRVQYEQYF.

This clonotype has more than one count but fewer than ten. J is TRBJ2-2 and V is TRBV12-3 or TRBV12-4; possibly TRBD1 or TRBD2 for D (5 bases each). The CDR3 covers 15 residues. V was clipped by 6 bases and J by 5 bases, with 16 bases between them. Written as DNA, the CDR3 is TGTGCCAGCAGCCTAAACACCTGGGGGACCGGGGAGCTGTTTTTT. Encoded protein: CASSLNTWGTGELFF.

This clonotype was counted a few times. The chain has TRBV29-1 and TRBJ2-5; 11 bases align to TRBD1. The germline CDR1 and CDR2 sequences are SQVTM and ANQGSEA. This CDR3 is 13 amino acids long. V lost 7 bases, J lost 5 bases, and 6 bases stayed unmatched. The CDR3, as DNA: TGCAGCGCCAGGACAGGGGGCGGGGAGACCCAGTACTTC. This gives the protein CSARTGGGETQYF. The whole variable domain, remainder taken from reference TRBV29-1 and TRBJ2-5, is SAVISQKPSRDICQRGTSLTIQCQVDSQVTMMFWYRQQPGQSLTLIATANQGSEATYESGFVIDKFPISRPNLTFSTLTVSNMSPEDSSIYLCSARTGGGETQYFGPGTRLLVL.

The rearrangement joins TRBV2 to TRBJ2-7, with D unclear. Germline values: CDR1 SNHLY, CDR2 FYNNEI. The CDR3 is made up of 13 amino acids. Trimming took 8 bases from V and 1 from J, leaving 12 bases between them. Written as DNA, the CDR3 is TGTGCCAGCTACTCCGACCGTTCCTACGAGCAGTACGTC. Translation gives CASYSDRSYEQYV.